The 15 T cell receptor beta chains below all came from one sample that was sequenced in a study of regulatory dendritic cells for organ transplantation. Profiling relied on immunoSEQ multiplex PCR, and the TCRdb table lists in-frame clones only, not all of them. Seen here are about 12,000 clones, about four fifths observed once, and the top ten hold 0.9% to 1.2%. Sorted T cells were CFSE-labeled and cultured 5 days with allogeneic regulatory or mature dendritic cells at 1:10. No antigen has been assigned to these receptors. Sequencing was performed on naive CD8+ T cells from blood cultured with regulatory dendritic cells. As for subset: CD45RA+ naive T cells. These TCRs come from a human donor in good health.

The V gene is TRBV15, the J gene TRBJ2-5; possible D gene TRBD1, 6 bases. Germline CDR1 is LNHNV and CDR2 is YYDKDF (reference sequence). The CDR3 runs 15 residues. V was trimmed by 0 bases and J by 4 bases, leaving 12 bases between them. CDR3 residues: CATSRDWAGAETQYF. For the CDR3, the DNA is TGTGCCACCAGCAGAGATTGGGCAGGGGCAGAGACCCAGTACTTC.

This chain joins TRBV7-8 and TRBJ2-7; TRBD2 is a possible D gene (6 bases). V shed 2 bases and J shed 3 bases, with 14 bases lying between them. The CDR3 runs to 15 residues. Germline lookup yields CDR1 SGHVS and CDR2 FQNEAQ. The DNA of the CDR3 is TGTGCCAGCAGCTTAAGGGCGGGGAGGCACTACGAGCAGTACTTC. As protein: CASSLRAGRHYEQYF. Drawing the rest from reference TRBV7-8 and TRBJ2-7, the complete variable domain is GAGVSQSPRYKVAKRGQDVALRCDPISGHVSLFWYQQALGQGPEFLTYFQNEAQLDKSGLPSDRFFAERPEGSVSTLKIQRTQQEDSAVYLCASSLRAGRHYEQYFGPGTRLTVT.

The genes are TRBV7-8 and TRBJ1-5; unclear D gene. This CDR3 region has 14 residues. Trimming took off 1 base at V and 7 bases at J, with 11 bases between the two ends. Germline CDR1 is SGHVS and CDR2 is FQNEAQ. The CDR3 here is CASSLVYGGQPQHF. CDR3 DNA sequence: TGTGCCAGCAGCTTAGTTTACGGCGGGCAGCCCCAGCATTTT.

This clone was counted a single time. V and J are TRBV7-2 and TRBJ1-4; D remains ambiguous. The CDR3 covers 14 residues. The germline V and J ends were trimmed by 3 bases and 7 bases, with 12 bases remaining between them. Germline lookup yields CDR1 SGHTA and CDR2 FQGNSA. The CDR3 protein is CASSFPGWSEKLFF. The CDR3 DNA reads TGTGCCAGCAGCTTTCCCGGGTGGAGTGAAAAACTGTTTTTT. Full variable domain (outside the CDR3, taken from reference TRBV7-2 and TRBJ1-4): GAGVSQSPSNKVTEKGKDVELRCDPISGHTALYWYRQSLGQGLEFLIYFQGNSAPDKSGLPSDRFSAERTGGSVSTLTIQRTQQEDSAVYLCASSFPGWSEKLFFGSGTQLSVL.

This clone was detected a few times. The rearrangement uses TRBV6-1 and TRBJ2-7; TRBD1 is a possible D gene (6 bases). This CDR3 spans 14 amino acids. Germline CDR1 MNHNS, CDR2 SASEGT. The V end lost 2 bases, the J end lost 3 bases, and 11 bases lay between the germline ends. The CDR3: CASSESGRGYEQYF. CDR3 coding DNA: TGTGCCAGCAGTGAATCTGGCAGGGGCTACGAGCAGTACTTC.

This rearrangement joins TRBV9 to TRBJ1-5; 7 positions agree with TRBD1. Germline V lookup: CDR1 SGDLS, CDR2 YYNGEE. V lost 2 bases to trimming and J lost 4 bases; unmatched junction nucleotides: 3. The CDR3 has 14 residues. CDR3 nucleotide sequence: TGTGCCAGCAGCGTGGGGACAGCGAATCAGCCCCAGCATTTT. This sequence encodes CASSVGTANQPQHF. The variable domain in full, with the rest retrieved from reference TRBV9 and TRBJ1-5, is DSGVTQTPKHLITATGQRVTLRCSPRSGDLSVYWYQQSLDQGLQFLIQYYNGEERAKGNILERFSAQQFPDLHSELNLSSLELGDSALYFCASSVGTANQPQHFGDGTRLSIL.

The V gene is TRBV5-4, the J gene TRBJ2-1; TRBD2 aligns across 8 bases. This CDR3 has 15 amino acids. V trimming: 4 bases; J trimming: 5 bases; junction bases outside the gene matches: 8. The germline gives CDR1 SGHNT, CDR2 YYREEE (reference sequence). The CDR3 reads CASSPRARGDNEQFF. The CDR3 region has the DNA TGTGCCAGCAGCCCACGGGCGCGGGGGGACAATGAGCAGTTCTTC. The full variable domain, with the rest looked up from reference TRBV5-4 and TRBJ2-1, is ETGVTQSPTHLIKTRGQQVTLRCSSQSGHNTVSWYQQALGQGPQFIFQYYREEENGRGNFPPRFSGLQFPNYSSELNVNALELDDSALYLCASSPRARGDNEQFFGPGTRLTVL.

This rearrangement joins TRBV5-6 to TRBJ1-1; D is unclear. The CDR3 is 15 amino acids. Germline CDR1 and CDR2: SGHDT and YYEEEE. Trimming took off 1 base at V and 0 bases at J, with 10 bases between the two ends. CDR3 in DNA: TGTGCCAGCAGCTTGTCAGGCAGCATGAACACTGAAGCTTTCTTT. It specifies CASSLSGSMNTEAFF.

The DNA of the CDR3 is TGTGCCAGCAGGTCGTCGGGACACGACAAAAACATTCAGTACTTC. It translates to CASRSSGHDKNIQYF. This rearrangement joins TRBV7-8 to TRBJ2-4; D is possibly TRBD1 (6 bases). The CDR3 is 15 residues long. Germline V lookup: CDR1 SGHVS, CDR2 FQNEAQ. The V end lost 6 bases, the J end lost 3 bases, and 15 bases lay between the germline ends.

This sequence joins TRBV5-1 and TRBJ2-2; D gene uncertain. The CDR3 runs to 13 residues. Trimming stripped 5 bases from V and 7 bases from J, with 12 bases between. Looked up from germline, CDR1 is SGHRS and CDR2 is YFSETQ. DNA for the CDR3: TGCGCCAGCAGTTCCGGCGGCGGCGGGGAGCTGTTTTTT. This gives the protein CASSSGGGGELFF.

V usage is TRBV6-1 and J usage is TRBJ1-3; D is ambiguous. The CDR3 is made up of 14 amino acids. CDR1 is MNHNS, CDR2 SASEGT, per germline. The V end lost 4 bases, the J end lost 0 bases, and 7 bases lay between the germline ends. In DNA form, the CDR3 reads TGTGCCAGCAGTGCCTCAGGCTCTGGAAACACCATATATTTT. It is translated as CASSASGSGNTIYF.

The sample holds a few counts of this clone. The V gene is TRBV5-1, the J gene TRBJ1-1, with D possibly being TRBD1 (6 bases). V lost 1 base, J lost 2 bases, and 9 bases lay in between. Germline-derived CDR1 and CDR2 are SGHRS and YFSETQ. CDR3 length equals 14 residues. DNA of the CDR3: TGCGCCAGCAGCTTGAGGACAGCAAACACTGAAGCTTTCTTT. Amino acid sequence: CASSLRTANTEAFF.

By frequency in the sample, this clone is medium-sized. The rearrangement uses TRBV9 and TRBJ2-7; TRBD1 agrees at 9 bases. Germline trimming cut 4 bases from V and 5 bases from J; bases unmatched to any gene: 4. The CDR3 is made up of 13 amino acids. Germline V gene data show CDR1 as SGDLS and CDR2 as YYNGEE. The CDR3 region is CASSIDRGDEQYF. CDR3 nucleotide sequence: TGTGCCAGCAGCATCGACAGGGGGGACGAGCAGTACTTC.

J is TRBJ2-1 and V is TRBV5-8, with D possibly being TRBD1 (5 bases). The CDR3 is made up of 15 amino acids. Germline assignment: CDR1 SGHTS and CDR2 YDEGEE. The V and J ends lost 0 bases and 8 bases respectively, with 15 bases between them. The CDR3 loop is CASSLVGQVRDEQFF. CDR3 nucleotides: TGTGCCAGCAGCTTGGTGGGGCAGGTCAGGGATGAGCAGTTCTTC.

The chain combines TRBV4-2 with TRBJ1-6; 12 bases are shared with TRBD1. The V and J ends lost 3 bases and 7 bases, in that order; junction bases with no gene match: 13. The CDR3 loop spans 19 amino acids. Per germline, CDR1 LGHNA and CDR2 YNFKEQ. CDR3: CASSQEPGQGAGGNSPLHF. As DNA, the CDR3 is TGTGCCAGCAGCCAGGAACCGGGACAGGGGGCGGGGGGGAATTCACCCCTCCACTTT.